A selection of T cell receptor beta chains follows, all from one sample in a study of T cell repertoires in cytomegalovirus infection. One entry per CDR3 protein, called by TCRdb with MiXCR from the reads. The sample has some 500,000 distinct CDR3 sequences; 40% are singletons. Their cognate antigens are unknown. The starting material was cultured PBMCs, obtained from culture after CMV antigen stimulation. The receptors come from a human donor in good health (CMV status not recorded). Some clones in this sample may be carry-over from other donors' samples. Each CDR3 is given with its conserved first and last residue. The D gene is left open where the match is weak. Clone size is shown for a subset of rows, as once, few, many or a class of expanded clone.

V,D,J,size,CDR3,DNA
TRBV7-2,TRBD2,TRBJ2-3,.,CASSLYGTSGGADTQYF,TGTGCCAGCAGCTTATATGGGACTAGCGGGGGCGCAGATACGCAGTATTTT
TRBV7-6,TRBD1,TRBJ2-5,many,CASSLEGRGLPGGQETQYF,TGTGCCAGCAGCTTAGAGGGCAGGGGGCTCCCAGGTGGCCAAGAGACCCAGTACTTC
TRBV10-2,TRBD1,TRBJ1-4,once,CASGGQANEKLFF,TGCGCCAGCGGGGGACAGGCTAATGAAAAACTGTTTTTT
TRBV6-2/TRBV6-3,.,TRBJ2-1,few,CASRRLVLFF,TGTGCCAGCAGAAGACTAGTATTGTTCTTC
TRBV19,.,TRBJ2-3,.,CASSERRLRTDTQYF,TGTGCCAGTAGTGAACGACGACTACGCACGGATACGCAGTATTTT
TRBV7-8,.,TRBJ2-1,many,CASSHAYEQFF,TGTGCCAGCAGCCACGCTTACGAGCAGTTCTTC
TRBV7-2,TRBD2,TRBJ2-2,many,CASSPGGSGAKNTGELFF,TGTGCCAGCAGCCCCGGGGGTAGCGGGGCGAAGAACACCGGGGAGCTGTTTTTT
TRBV28,TRBD1,TRBJ1-6,.,CASKPEGQGRSPLHF,TGTGCCAGCAAACCCGAGGGACAGGGGAGGTCACCCCTCCACTTT
TRBV7-2,.,TRBJ2-1,few,CASSLVSTMANEQFF,TGTGCCAGCAGCTTAGTTTCTACTATGGCCAATGAGCAGTTCTTC
TRBV6-2/TRBV6-3,TRBD1,TRBJ2-5,.,CASGRTGTGGETQYF,TGTGCCAGCGGAAGAACCGGGACAGGGGGAGAGACCCAGTACTTC
TRBV20-1,TRBD2,TRBJ2-7,.,CSARVRREGYEQYF,TGCAGTGCTAGAGTGAGGCGGGAGGGGTACGAGCAGTACTTC
TRBV6-2/TRBV6-3,.,TRBJ2-7,few,CASRAELFSDEQYF,TGTGCCAGCAGAGCCGAGCTGTTTTCTGACGAGCAGTACTTC
TRBV6-6,.,TRBJ2-7,.,CASRTGLYSSYEQYF,TGTGCCAGCAGGACGGGACTGTATAGCTCCTACGAGCAGTACTTC
TRBV12-3/TRBV12-4,.,TRBJ2-5,few,CASSSTKEQETQYF,TGTGCCAGCAGTTCCACCAAGGAGCAAGAGACCCAGTACTTC
TRBV4-2,.,TRBJ2-1,.,CASSQLGPTPYNEQFF,TGTGCCAGCAGCCAACTCGGACCAACGCCCTACAATGAGCAGTTCTTC
TRBV6-5,.,TRBJ2-3,few,CASSYDTRTDTQYF,TGTGCCAGCAGTTACGACACCCGCACAGATACGCAGTATTTT
TRBV11-2,.,TRBJ2-3,.,CASSFLRGTSTDTQYF,TGTGCCAGCAGCTTTTTACGAGGCACTAGCACAGATACGCAGTATTTT
TRBV20-1,.,TRBJ1-2,.,CSARVSILGYGYTF,TGCAGTGCTAGAGTCTCAATATTAGGCTATGGCTACACCTTC
TRBV12-3/TRBV12-4,.,TRBJ1-2,few,CASTSDRTYGYTF,TGTGCCAGCACCTCAGACAGGACCTATGGCTACACCTTC
TRBV6-1,.,TRBJ1-1,.,CASSDQGVGKAFF,TGTGCCAGCAGTGACCAGGGAGTGGGTAAAGCTTTCTTT
TRBV11-1,TRBD2,TRBJ2-2,few,CASSFATGTSGYERRTGELFF,TGTGCCAGCAGCTTCGCGACTGGGACTAGCGGTTACGAACGTCGTACCGGGGAGCTGTTTTTT
TRBV7-6,TRBD2,TRBJ2-2,.,CASSLGLAGATGELFF,TGTGCCAGCAGCCTCGGACTAGCGGGAGCCACCGGGGAGCTGTTTTTT
TRBV5-4,TRBD1,TRBJ2-5,.,CASSPGTGGRRETQYF,TGTGCCAGCAGCCCTGGGACAGGGGGCCGAAGAGAGACCCAGTACTTC
TRBV7-2,.,TRBJ1-6,.,CASSRMGWALHF,TGTGCCAGCAGTCGGATGGGCTGGGCCCTCCACTTT
TRBV7-9,.,TRBJ2-1,.,CASSLLGVSSNEQFF,TGTGCCAGCAGCTTATTAGGGGTCTCCTCCAATGAGCAGTTCTTC
TRBV7-2,.,TRBJ2-5,few,CASSLIRSQETQYF,TGTGCCAGCAGCTTAATACGGAGTCAAGAGACCCAGTACTTC
TRBV7-2,.,TRBJ2-3,many,CASSPGVYTDTQYF,TGTGCCAGCAGCCCCGGTGTGTACACAGATACGCAGTATTTT
TRBV28,TRBD1,TRBJ1-1,few,CASSLPVRTGKRGEAFF,TGTGCCAGCAGTTTGCCCGTGCGGACAGGGAAAAGGGGTGAAGCTTTCTTT
TRBV12-3/TRBV12-4,.,TRBJ1-2,few,CASSPLRLTYGYTF,TGTGCCAGCAGCCCTCTACGACTGACCTATGGCTACACCTTC
TRBV19,TRBD1,TRBJ2-1,.,CASSDTGVREQFF,TGTGCCAGTAGTGACACAGGGGTCCGCGAGCAGTTCTTC
TRBV5-6,.,TRBJ1-5,.,CASSPGPIQPQHF,TGTGCCAGCAGCCCTGGGCCTATCCAGCCCCAGCATTTT
TRBV6-6,.,TRBJ2-1,.,CASSYTGGVVNEQFF,TGTGCCAGCAGTTACACGGGGGGCGTGGTAAATGAGCAGTTCTTC
TRBV19,.,TRBJ1-3,.,CASSPDGTNTIYF,TGTGCCAGTAGTCCCGACGGAACAAACACCATATATTTT
TRBV7-2,.,TRBJ1-2,few,CAGSGAVNSPNGYTF,TGTGCCGGCTCCGGGGCGGTTAATTCCCCGAATGGCTACACCTTC
TRBV4-1,.,TRBJ2-1,.,CASSQVGTRVGEQFF,TGCGCCAGCAGCCAAGTCGGAACTCGGGTGGGTGAGCAGTTCTTC
TRBV5-1,.,TRBJ1-6,few,CASSLEGSQPLHF,TGCGCCAGCAGCTTGGAGGGGTCGCAACCCCTCCACTTT
TRBV5-5,TRBD1,TRBJ2-7,.,CASSFGTGGFEQYF,TGTGCCAGCAGCTTCGGGACAGGGGGCTTCGAGCAGTACTTC
TRBV11-2,.,TRBJ2-3,.,CASSLGPSVPDTQYF,TGTGCCAGCAGCTTGGGCCCTAGCGTGCCAGATACGCAGTATTTT
TRBV7-2,.,TRBJ1-2,few,CASSLANGYGYTF,TGTGCCAGCAGCTTAGCAAACGGGTACGGCTACACCTTC
TRBV20-1,TRBD1,TRBJ1-5,.,CSAGGQLNQPQHF,TGCAGTGCTGGGGGACAGTTGAATCAGCCCCAGCATTTT
TRBV7-2,.,TRBJ2-1,few,CASSPGEGKQFF,TGTGCCAGCAGCCCAGGTGAGGGGAAACAGTTCTTC
TRBV7-9,TRBD1,TRBJ1-4,.,CASSPRGSSANEKLFF,TGTGCCAGCAGCCCCAGGGGGTCGAGCGCTAATGAAAAACTGTTTTTT
TRBV20-1,.,TRBJ2-3,.,CSARDGLRGGDTQYF,TGCAGTGCTAGAGATGGTTTACGGGGAGGAGATACGCAGTATTTT
TRBV12-3/TRBV12-4,TRBD1,TRBJ2-1,.,CASSRDRGQYNEQFF,TGTGCCAGCAGTCGGGACAGGGGGCAGTACAATGAGCAGTTCTTC
TRBV7-2,TRBD2,TRBJ2-1,once,CASGLTLAGVNEQFF,TGTGCCAGCGGACTGACCCTAGCGGGGGTAAATGAGCAGTTCTTC
TRBV11-2,.,TRBJ2-7,.,CASSLAGALSIYEQYF,TGTGCCAGCAGCTTAGCCGGGGCGCTTTCCATCTACGAGCAGTACTTC
TRBV7-6,.,TRBJ2-2,few,CASSPLATQGTGELFF,TGTGCCAGCAGCCCCCTGGCCACCCAAGGGACCGGGGAGCTGTTTTTT
TRBV24-1,.,TRBJ2-5,once,CATSDTGSGETQYF,TGTGCCACCAGTGATACGGGTTCAGGCGAGACCCAGTACTTC
TRBV20-1,TRBD2,TRBJ2-1,.,CSAKTSGGGDEQFF,TGCAGTGCTAAGACTAGCGGGGGCGGAGATGAGCAGTTCTTC
TRBV29-1,.,TRBJ2-7,few,CSVQSGVGEQYF,TGCAGCGTCCAATCCGGTGTGGGGGAGCAGTACTTC